Presented here are 32 T cell receptor beta chains from one specimen sequenced in a study of T cells in Graves' hyperthyroidism and ophthalmopathy. RNA transcripts provided the source from which TCR beta CDR3 regions were amplified. With the HTBI primer set, the TCR CDR3 went through a first round of RT-PCR. MiXCR was run by TCRdb on the multiplex PCR reads, yielding one entry per CDR3 protein. This sample has some 600,000 distinct CDR3 sequences, with around 13% found just once. Sequencing input: blood. These receptors all come from a woman younger than 45 with Graves' hyperthyroidism that later progressed to Graves' ophthalmopathy.

In this sample, this clonotype turned up many times. The chain has TRBV6-2 or TRBV6-3 and TRBJ1-6; D is unclear. Germline V CDR1 and CDR2: MNHEY, SVGEGT. The CDR3 has 13 amino acids. The germline V and J ends were trimmed by 1 base and 11 bases, with 9 bases remaining between them. CDR3 nucleotide sequence: TGTGCCAGCAGTTACTTGGTGGATCCACCCCTCCACTTT. This gives the protein CASSYLVDPPLHF.

This clonotype has at least ten counts. The chain links TRBV12-5 to TRBJ1-6; possibly TRBD1 for D (5 bases). Trimming removed 5 bases at V and 7 bases at J, with 18 bases between. Germline CDR1 and CDR2: LGHNT and FRNRAP. The CDR3 is 16 amino acids. The CDR3 sequence is CASGILAGSGNSPLHF. CDR3 nucleotide sequence: TGTGCTAGTGGTATCCTCGCAGGGTCCGGGAATTCACCCCTCCACTTT. The full variable domain, with the rest looked up from reference TRBV12-5 and TRBJ1-6, is DARVTQTPRHKVTEMGQEVTMRCQPILGHNTVFWYRQTMMQGLELLAYFRNRAPLDDSGMPKDRFSAEMPDATLATLKIQPSEPRDSAVYFCASGILAGSGNSPLHFGNGTRLTVT.

Ten or more counts support this clonotype. V is TRBV20-1 and J is TRBJ2-1, with a tentative D call TRBD1 (5 bases). Germline values: CDR1 DFQATT, CDR2 SNEGSKA (reference sequence). CDR3 size: 17 residues. Trimming left V 1 base short and J 4 bases short, with 20 bases between. The CDR3 nucleotides read TGCAGTGCTAGAGCGTTGGAAGGGGAAGTAGGGTACAATGAGCAGTTCTTC. As protein: CSARALEGEVGYNEQFF.

This clonotype was seen ten or more times. The V and J genes are TRBV30 and TRBJ1-4, with 7 bases that match TRBD1. V dropped 2 bases and J dropped 7; count of bases not matched to a gene: 7. The CDR3 is 14 amino acids. Germline CDR1 reads GTSNPN; CDR2 reads SVGIG (reference sequence). CDR3 loop: CAWSFQGGGEKLFF. DNA for the CDR3: TGTGCCTGGAGTTTCCAGGGGGGCGGTGAAAAACTGTTTTTT.

In its sample, this clonotype was seen many times. The chain has TRBV29-1 and TRBJ1-2; D is uncertain. This CDR3 has 14 residues. V was shortened by 3 bases and J by 6 bases, with 17 bases between the two germline ends. Germline V CDR1 and CDR2: SQVTM, ANQGSEA. This CDR3 reads CSVETSTVEDGYTF. CDR3 coding DNA: TGCAGCGTTGAGACGTCAACAGTGGAGGATGGCTACACCTTC.

A few counts support this clonotype. The rearrangement joins TRBV7-9 to TRBJ2-2, with 9 bases matching TRBD2. Germline CDR1 is SEHNR and CDR2 is FQNEAQ (reference sequence). The CDR3 has 15 amino acids. Unmatched junction bases numbered 0, after V lost 1 base and J lost 3 bases. The CDR3, as DNA: TGTGCCAGCAGCTTAGTAGCGGGAGACACCGGGGAGCTGTTTTTT. Residues: CASSLVAGDTGELFF.

This clonotype has at least ten counts. The chain employs TRBV19 and TRBJ2-1; 7 bases line up with TRBD1. V shed 9 bases, J shed 9 bases, and the junction held 14 bases outside the gene matches. The CDR3 is 14 residues long. Germline V gene sequence: CDR1 LNHDA, CDR2 SQIVND (reference sequence). This CDR3 reads CASLSTITGAEQFF. The CDR3 nucleotides are TGTGCCAGCCTTAGTACTATTACAGGGGCTGAGCAGTTCTTC. The whole variable domain, remainder taken from reference TRBV19 and TRBJ2-1, is DGGITQSPKYLFRKEGQNVTLSCEQNLNHDAMYWYRQDPGQGLRLIYYSQIVNDFQKGDIAEGYSVSREKKESFPLTVTSAQKNPTAFYLCASLSTITGAEQFFGPGTRLTVL.

This clonotype was seen ten or more times. The chain links TRBV20-1 to TRBJ2-3, with 8 bases aligning to TRBD2. The CDR3 is 15 residues long. The ends lost 6 bases at V and 5 bases at J; junction bases unmatched: 13. CDR1 and CDR2 from the germline V gene are DFQATT and SNEGSKA (reference sequence). CDR3: CSANAAGVPGDTQYF. As DNA, the CDR3 is TGCAGTGCAAACGCAGCGGGAGTCCCCGGAGATACGCAGTATTTT.

To note about this clonotype: One junction end disagrees with the germline gene, perhaps due to a read error. This chain uses TRBV11-2 with TRBJ2-7, with 9 bases fitting TRBD2. This CDR3 region has 14 residues. Germline CDR1 and CDR2: SGHAT and FQNNGV. This CDR3 reads CASSFGLATYEQSF. CDR3 bases: TGTGCCAGCAGCTTCGGACTAGCGACCTACGAGCAGTCCTTC. The full variable domain, in which reference TRBV11-2 and TRBJ2-7 provide the parts outside the CDR3, is EAGVAQSPRYKIIEKRQSVAFWCNPISGHATLYWYQQILGQGPKLLIQFQNNGVVDDSQLPKDRFSAERLKGVDSTLKIQPAKLEDSAVYLCASSFGLATYEQSFGPGTRLTVT.

This clonotype appeared once. This chain connects TRBV15 to TRBJ2-5; 9 bases are shared with TRBD2. Trimming cost V 4 bases and J 6 bases; bases outside gene matches: 6. The CDR3 length is 14 residues. Germline lookup yields CDR1 LNHNV and CDR2 YYDKDF (reference sequence). CDR3 nucleotide sequence: TGTGCCACCAGCAATATAGCGGGAGATAAGACCCAGTACTTC. Amino acid sequence: CATSNIAGDKTQYF.

The V gene is TRBV10-2, the J gene TRBJ2-5, with D perhaps matching TRBD2 (6 bases). V was clipped by 3 bases and J by 7 bases, with 6 bases between them. Germline V gene sequence: CDR1 WSHSY, CDR2 SAAADI. CDR3 length: 11 residues. As DNA, the CDR3 is TGCGCCAGCAGTGACGGGGGGACCCAGTACTTC. It translates to CASSDGGTQYF.

A word on this clonotype: It may be a read error: a sequence one base away is much more abundant. The chain combines TRBV11-3 with TRBJ2-7; a possible D gene is TRBD2 (6 bases). The ends were cut back, 0 bases at V and 4 bases at J, with 13 bases in the middle. Germline V lookup: CDR1 SGHNT, CDR2 YENEEA. The CDR3 consists of 15 residues. The chain's CDR3 is CASSLDRDSPYEQYF. In DNA, the CDR3 is TGTGCCAGCAGCTTAGATCGGGACTCGCCGTACGAGCAGTACTTC. Drawing the rest from reference TRBV11-3 and TRBJ2-7, the complete variable domain is EAGVVQSPRYKIIEKKQPVAFWCNPISGHNTLYWYLQNLGQGPELLIRYENEEAVDDSQLPKDRFSAERLKGVDSTLKIQPAELGDSAVYLCASSLDRDSPYEQYFGPGTRLTVT.

In its sample, this clonotype was seen many times. The chain has TRBV7-8 and TRBJ2-7; D is ambiguous. CDR1 SGHVS and CDR2 FQNEAQ come from the germline V gene. Trimming pared 5 bases from V and 4 bases from J, leaving 12 bases between. The CDR3 loop spans 13 amino acids. As DNA, the CDR3 is TGTGCCAGCAGCCCAGGTTGGGAATACGAGCAGTACTTC. Its translation is CASSPGWEYEQYF. The whole variable domain, filled in from reference TRBV7-8 and TRBJ2-7, reads GAGVSQSPRYKVAKRGQDVALRCDPISGHVSLFWYQQALGQGPEFLTYFQNEAQLDKSGLPSDRFFAERPEGSVSTLKIQRTQQEDSAVYLCASSPGWEYEQYFGPGTRLTVT.

This clonotype was seen a handful of times. This could be a read error, since a much larger clone is one nucleotide away. The chain has TRBV11-2 and TRBJ2-7, with TRBD2 matching over 8 bases. CDR1 and CDR2 (germline): SGHAT, FQNNGV. The CDR3 is 13 residues long. CDR3 loop: CASGFGGVKEQYF. In DNA form, the CDR3 reads TGTGCCAGCGGCTTCGGGGGGGTTAAAGAGCAGTACTTC. The full variable domain, in which reference TRBV11-2 and TRBJ2-7 provide the parts outside the CDR3, is EAGVAQSPRYKIIEKRQSVAFWCNPISGHATLYWYQQILGQGPKLLIQFQNNGVVDDSQLPKDRFSAERLKGVDSTLKIQPAKLEDSAVYLCASGFGGVKEQYFGPGTRLTVT.

There are many counts of this clonotype. The V call is TRBV28, the J call TRBJ1-1; 7 nucleotides agree with TRBD1. V dropped 5 bases and J dropped 4; count of bases not matched to a gene: 10. The CDR3 is made up of 15 amino acids. The germline CDR1 and CDR2 sequences are MDHEN and SYDVKM. DNA of the CDR3: TGTGCCAGCAGTCCCCCGACAGGGTCCTTCACTGAAGCTTTCTTT. Translating it yields CASSPPTGSFTEAFF.

This clonotype has more than one count but fewer than ten. With a much larger clone just one base away, this may be a read error. The chain couples TRBV5-1 to TRBJ1-1, with a possible D match to TRBD1 (6 bases). The CDR3 totals 16 residues. The V gene lost 1 base and the J gene lost 7 bases, with 20 bases spanning the gap. CDR1 and CDR2 (germline): SGHRS, YFSETQ. Here the CDR3 DNA reads TGCGCCAGCAGCTTGCCGTCCTCGACAGGAGTAATTGAAGCTTTCTTT. It yields the protein CASSLPSSTGVIEAFF.

This clonotype was recorded a few times. The genes are TRBV4-2 and TRBJ2-7; 7 nucleotides agree with TRBD2. The CDR3 has 14 amino acids. V lost 6 bases and J lost 6; bases outside the gene matches: 11. Germline values: CDR1 LGHNA, CDR2 YNFKEQ. The CDR3 DNA reads as TGTGCCAGCAGGCATGGGGGGGGGGGATCCGAGCAGTACTTC. Translating it yields CASRHGGGGSEQYF.

The chain combines TRBV29-1 with TRBJ2-1; TRBD2 matches at 10 bases. J lost 4 bases, V lost 5 bases, and 8 bases had no gene match. The CDR3 loop spans 15 amino acids. Germline loops: CDR1 SQVTM, CDR2 ANQGSEA. The CDR3: CSVRALAGVYNEQFF. The CDR3, as DNA: TGCAGCGTTAGGGCCCTAGCGGGAGTTTACAATGAGCAGTTCTTC.

In DNA form, the CDR3 reads TGTGCCAGTAGCCTGACAAGGCCCACCGGGGAGCTGTTTTTT. Protein sequence: CASSLTRPTGELFF. This rearrangement joins TRBV19 to TRBJ2-2; D gene unclear. V was pared by 6 bases and J by 4 bases, with 12 bases between. Germline V gene data show CDR1 as LNHDA and CDR2 as SQIVND (reference sequence). The CDR3 covers 14 residues.

This clonotype was detected ten times or more. This rearrangement joins TRBV28 to TRBJ2-1; 9 positions agree with TRBD1. The CDR3 covers 14 residues. V was pared by 7 bases and J by 7 bases, with 8 bases of the junction left unmatched. CDR1 MDHEN and CDR2 SYDVKM come from the germline V gene. CDR3 loop: CASTLSGTGNEQFF. For the CDR3, the DNA is TGTGCCAGCACCTTGTCCGGGACAGGGAATGAGCAGTTCTTC.

This clonotype was found a few times. The V and J genes are TRBV9 and TRBJ2-5; D gene unclear. CDR1 SGDLS and CDR2 YYNGEE come from the germline V gene. The V gene lost 0 bases and the J gene lost 5 bases, with 11 bases spanning the gap. The CDR3 spans 14 residues. The CDR3 is CASSVDRGGETQYF. The CDR3 DNA reads TGTGCCAGCAGCGTAGATCGAGGTGGGGAGACCCAGTACTTC.

This clonotype has at least ten counts. This sequence joins TRBV12-3 or TRBV12-4 and TRBJ2-1, with TRBD2 matching 9 bases. CDR3 length equals 15 residues. The V and J ends lost 5 bases and 4 bases, in that order; junction bases with no gene match: 6. CDR3 sequence: CASSAAGGGYNEQFF. The CDR3, as DNA: TGTGCCAGCAGTGCTGCGGGAGGGGGATACAATGAGCAGTTCTTC.

Ten or more counts support this clonotype. The CDR3 protein is CASRPTSGSRTGELFF. The CDR3 DNA reads as TGTGCCAGCAGACCAACTAGCGGGAGCAGAACCGGGGAGCTGTTTTTT. The rearrangement joins TRBV7-9 to TRBJ2-2, with 11 bases aligning to TRBD2. The germline V gene encodes CDR1 SEHNR and CDR2 FQNEAQ (reference sequence). The junction had 8 bases not matched to a gene; V was cut back by 6 bases and J by 5 bases. The CDR3 spans 16 residues.

Regarding this clonotype: Sequence at one end of the junction differs from germline and may be a read error. The J gene is TRBJ2-1, the V gene TRBV7-8; 11 positions match TRBD2. Germline lookup yields CDR1 SGHVS and CDR2 FQNEAQ. CDR3 length: 16 amino acids. CDR3 amino acids: CASSLVSGLAGNEQSF. CDR3 DNA: TGTGCCAGCAGCTTAGTTTCCGGACTAGCGGGCAATGAGCAGTCCTTC. Full variable domain (remainder filled in from reference TRBV7-8 and TRBJ2-1): GAGVSQSPRYKVAKRGQDVALRCDPISGHVSLFWYQQALGQGPEFLTYFQNEAQLDKSGLPSDRFFAERPEGSVSTLKIQRTQQEDSAVYLCASSLVSGLAGNEQSFGPGTRLTVL.

This clonotype turned up a few times. The chain is built from TRBV5-1 and TRBJ2-7, with no clear D. This CDR3 is built from 16 residues. Germline V CDR1 and CDR2: SGHRS, YFSETQ. V lost 4 bases to trimming and J lost 1 base, with 18 bases between them. CDR3 residues: CASSPLSGTESYEQYF. CDR3 nucleotide sequence: TGCGCCAGCAGCCCGCTTTCCGGAACCGAATCCTACGAGCAGTACTTC.

The genes are TRBV19 and TRBJ1-2, with no clear D. The germline CDR1 and CDR2 sequences are LNHDA and SQIVND (reference sequence). Trimming shortened V by 6 bases and J by 4 bases, and 15 bases separated the two germline ends. The length of the CDR3 is 14 residues. The CDR3 bases are TGTGCCAGTAGGAGACCTTTACCGCCCTATGGCTACACCTTC. Translating gives CASRRPLPPYGYTF.

Concerning this clonotype: An end of the junction differs from the germline gene, which may be a read error. The chain employs TRBV12-3 or TRBV12-4 and TRBJ1-5; 7 bases map to TRBD1. This CDR3 is built from 13 residues. The CDR3 region has the DNA TGTGCCGGCAGTCCCCTCAGGGGGCAGCCCCAGCATTTT. Protein sequence: CAGSPLRGQPQHF.

A note on this clonotype: Being one base from a much bigger clone, this may be a read error. The CDR3 region is CAWTRSQVRGEIGTEAFF. CDR3 sequence (DNA): TGTGCCTGGACCCGTTCACAGGTGCGGGGGGAGATAGGCACTGAAGCTTTCTTT. J is TRBJ1-1 and V is TRBV30; weak D call: TRBD1 (5 bases). The length of the CDR3 is 18 residues. From germline, CDR1 is GTSNPN and CDR2 SVGIG (reference sequence). Deletions cut 4 bases from V and 4 bases from J, with 28 bases between.

Ten or more counts support this clonotype. V usage is TRBV12-3 or TRBV12-4 and J usage is TRBJ2-7, with a possible D match to TRBD2 (6 bases). V gave up 6 bases and J gave up 5 bases, with 17 bases separating them. This CDR3 contains 14 residues. CDR3 nucleotide sequence: TGTGCCAGCAGACCGGAGGGGACCGCCAACGAGCAGTACTTC. It translates to CASRPEGTANEQYF.

This clonotype was counted ten times or more. The chain employs TRBV6-1 and TRBJ1-2; 8 bases are shared with TRBD1. The germline gives CDR1 MNHNS, CDR2 SASEGT. This CDR3 region has 13 residues. J was trimmed by 6 bases and V by 6 bases; bases with no gene match: 6. The CDR3 DNA is TGTGCCAGCAGGGTGGGACAGGCGGATGGCTACACCTTC. Amino acid sequence: CASRVGQADGYTF.

This clonotype was counted many times. V usage is TRBV6-1 and J usage is TRBJ2-7; D uncertain. V gave up 8 bases and J gave up 3 bases, with 5 bases separating them. The CDR3 is 10 residues long. Germline CDR1 MNHNS, CDR2 SASEGT. CDR3 coding DNA: TGTGCCAGCGGTCACTACGAGCAGTACTTC. Its protein is CASGHYEQYF.

This clonotype was seen many times. This sequence joins TRBV6-1 and TRBJ1-2; no reliable D call. This CDR3 region has 11 residues. The V gene lost 3 bases and the J gene lost 7 bases, with 6 bases spanning the gap. From germline, CDR1 is MNHNS and CDR2 SASEGT. This CDR3 reads CASSDLLGYTF. As DNA, the CDR3 is TGTGCCAGCAGTGATCTGCTTGGCTACACCTTC.